This TCR beta chain was sequenced for a study of Ad26.COV2.S vaccination and SARS-CoV-2 variants. Libraries were prepared by immunoSEQ multiplex PCR; TCRdb keeps only in-frame clonotypes and omits some of them. Of roughly 300,000 clones listed, about 88% are singletons. The CDR3 totals 15 residues. CDR1 is MNHEY, CDR2 SMNVEV, per germline (reference sequence). V was shortened by 2 bases and J by 0 bases, with 10 bases between the two germline ends. Specified treatment: roughly 18 received Ad26.COV2.S at low or high dose, single or two shots; several received placebo; per-sample allocation not given. Day 63 following the first vaccine or placebo injection was when the samples were taken.

V usage is TRBV27 and J usage is TRBJ1-2; D not resolved. The sequencing here drew on peripheral blood, taken in a trial of Ad26.COV2.S vaccine versus placebo. This TCR derives from a person aged 18-65 years who received the Ad26.COV2.S COVID-19 vaccine or a placebo. CDR3 DNA: TGTGCCAGCAGTTTAGGTGTAGCTACTAACTATGGCTACACCTTC. Amino acid sequence: CASSLGVATNYGYTF.